Listed below are T cell receptor beta chains from one sample, sequenced in a study of T cell changes during pregnancy in multiple sclerosis. Assay used: immunoSEQ multiplex PCR; TCRdb lists only in-frame clones, some missing. The data contain 100,000 to 130,000 clones, approximately 90% of them singletons. The sequencing here drew on peripheral blood, taken in the third trimester of pregnancy. These TCRs come from a female donor in good health, enrolled as a control in a pregnancy study. CDR3s include the opening cysteine and the closing phenylalanine or tryptophan. The D gene is left open where the match is weak. Some rows have no size entry. The others give once, few or many, or a class for an expanded clone.

D,length,J,V,size,CDR3,DNA
NA,15,TRBJ1-5,TRBV9,NA,CASSVVNHPSQPQHF,TGTGCCAGCAGCGTAGTTAACCACCCAAGCCAGCCCCAGCATTTT
NA,16,TRBJ1-2,TRBV7-6,NA,CASSQTPSDRFYGYTF,TGTGCCAGCAGCCAAACCCCATCCGACAGGTTCTATGGCTACACCTTC
NA,13,TRBJ1-4,TRBV19,NA,CASSRQRDEKLFF,TGTGCCAGTAGTCGGCAGCGTGATGAAAAACTGTTTTTT
NA,11,TRBJ2-1,TRBV7-3,NA,CASSLDTEQFF,TGTGCCAGCAGCTTAGATACAGAGCAGTTCTTC
NA,13,TRBJ2-5,TRBV28,NA,CASSFGHVETQYF,TGTGCCAGCAGTTTTGGGCACGTAGAGACCCAGTACTTC
TRBD2,15,TRBJ2-2,TRBV5-1,NA,CASSVASGSTGELFF,TGCGCCAGCAGCGTTGCTAGCGGTTCGACCGGGGAGCTGTTTTTT
NA,16,TRBJ2-1,TRBV7-3,NA,CASSSFSGGSYNEQFF,TGTGCCAGCAGCTCCTTTAGCGGAGGGTCCTACAATGAGCAGTTCTTC
NA,13,TRBJ2-5,TRBV29-1,NA,CSGGSPGGETQYF,TGCAGCGGCGGGTCGCCCGGGGGAGAGACCCAGTACTTC
NA,14,TRBJ1-3,TRBV7-9,NA,CASTPTSSGNTIYF,TGTGCCAGCACCCCGACATCGTCTGGAAACACCATATATTTT
TRBD2,17,TRBJ2-3,TRBV4-1,NA,CASSQGDSGGAADTQYF,TGCGCCAGCAGCCAGGGGGATAGCGGGGGGGCCGCAGATACGCAGTATTTT
TRBD1,15,TRBJ2-2,TRBV11-3,NA,CASSTDREHTGELFF,TGTGCCAGCAGCACGGACAGGGAACACACCGGGGAGCTGTTTTTT
TRBD1,16,TRBJ2-7,TRBV27,NA,CASSSTGTGKLYEQYF,TGTGCCAGCAGTTCGACCGGGACAGGGAAATTATACGAGCAGTACTTC
NA,14,TRBJ1-5,TRBV18,NA,CASSPPSSNQPQHF,TGTGCCAGCTCACCACCCAGTAGCAATCAGCCCCAGCATTTT
NA,12,TRBJ2-5,TRBV18,NA,CATSPGGETQYF,TGTGCCACCAGCCCTGGAGGGGAGACCCAGTACTTC
TRBD1,15,TRBJ2-7,TRBV4-3,NA,CASSQGIQGAYEQYF,TGCGCCAGCAGCCAAGGCATACAGGGGGCTTACGAGCAGTACTTC
TRBD1,12,TRBJ1-2,TRBV18,once,CASSYDRDGYTF,TGTGCCAGCTCGTACGACAGGGATGGCTACACCTTC
NA,15,TRBJ2-2,TRBV11-2,NA,CASSFSGTPTGELFF,TGTGCCAGCAGCTTCTCCGGGACACCCACCGGGGAGCTGTTTTTT
TRBD1,15,TRBJ1-1,TRBV19,NA,CASRLPGQMNTEAFF,TGTGCCAGTAGACTCCCGGGACAGATGAACACTGAAGCTTTCTTT
TRBD1,15,TRBJ1-2,TRBV30,NA,CAWSVPPGTGYGYTF,TGTGCCTGGAGTGTCCCCCCCGGGACAGGGTATGGCTACACCTTC
TRBD1,15,TRBJ1-1,TRBV6-5,NA,CASSSRQGMNTEAFF,TGTGCCAGCAGTTCCCGACAGGGTATGAACACTGAAGCTTTCTTT
NA,15,TRBJ1-2,TRBV7-6,NA,CASSLSEGDDKGYTF,TGTGCCAGCAGCTTGAGTGAGGGGGACGATAAGGGCTACACCTTC
TRBD1,14,TRBJ1-6,TRBV2,NA,CASSPTGVVSPLHF,TGTGCCAGCAGTCCGACAGGGGTGGTTTCACCCCTCCACTTT
TRBD1,15,TRBJ1-2,TRBV7-9,NA,CASSLTDRGRNGYTF,TGTGCCAGCAGCTTGACGGACAGGGGGAGGAATGGCTACACCTTC
TRBD2,15,TRBJ2-3,TRBV2,NA,CASSLAGGRTDTQYF,TGTGCCAGCAGTTTAGCGGGGGGACGAACAGATACGCAGTATTTT
NA,14,TRBJ1-6,TRBV6-5,once,CASRAGTRNSPLHF,TGTGCCAGCAGGGCCGGGACACGTAATTCACCCCTCCACTTT
NA,17,TRBJ2-4,TRBV11-2,NA,CASSLEEAVLAKNIQYF,TGTGCCAGCAGCTTAGAAGAGGCAGTCCTAGCCAAAAACATTCAGTACTTC
TRBD1,12,TRBJ2-1,TRBV5-5,NA,CASSLTGNEQFF,TGTGCCAGCAGCCTGACAGGGAACGAGCAGTTCTTC
NA,14,TRBJ1-5,TRBV2,NA,CASSEGGSNQPQHF,TGTGCCAGCAGTGAGGGGGGTAGCAATCAGCCCCAGCATTTT
TRBD1,15,TRBJ2-5,TRBV7-2,NA,CASSLALPGQGSQYF,TGTGCCAGCAGCTTAGCCTTACCGGGACAGGGTTCCCAGTACTTC
TRBD1,15,TRBJ1-4,TRBV5-4,NA,CASSDPGQGSEKLFF,TGTGCCAGCAGCGATCCGGGACAGGGAAGTGAAAAACTGTTTTTT
TRBD1,15,TRBJ2-1,TRBV5-6,NA,CASSPTGGSYNEQFF,TGTGCCAGCAGCCCCACAGGGGGTTCGTACAATGAGCAGTTCTTC
TRBD1,15,TRBJ1-2,TRBV4-1,NA,CASSRRDRSPDGCTF,TGCGCCAGCAGCCGCCGGGACAGGTCCCCTGATGGCTGCACCTTC
TRBD2,17,TRBJ2-2,TRBV9,NA,CASSPFGSGGGSGELFF,TGTGCCAGCAGCCCCTTCGGGAGCGGGGGGGGCTCCGGGGAGCTGTTTTTT
NA,14,TRBJ2-1,TRBV9,NA,CASSVDRGANEQFF,TGTGCCAGCAGCGTAGATCGGGGGGCCAATGAGCAGTTCTTC
NA,16,TRBJ1-6,TRBV11-3,NA,CASSLAGGTYNSPLHF,TGTGCCAGCAGCTTAGCGGGAGGCACCTATAATTCACCCCTCCACTTT
TRBD1,13,TRBJ1-1,TRBV19,NA,CASTFPGQGGAFF,TGTGCCAGTACCTTCCCGGGACAGGGGGGAGCTTTCTTT
TRBD1,15,TRBJ2-7,TRBV6-6,NA,CASSDTGGRTYEQYF,TGTGCCAGCAGCGACACAGGGGGCCGTACCTACGAGCAGTACTTC
NA,15,TRBJ1-1,TRBV9,NA,CASSAQLEENTEAFF,TGTGCCAGCAGCGCACAATTGGAGGAGAACACTGAAGCTTTCTTT
TRBD1,15,TRBJ2-2,TRBV7-3,once,CASSPDRPNTGELFF,TGTGCCAGCAGCCCGGACAGGCCGAACACCGGGGAGCTGTTTTTT
TRBD2,20,TRBJ2-4,TRBV4-3,NA,CASSLRWGLAGGLAKNIQYF,TGCGCCAGCAGTCTAAGGTGGGGGCTAGCGGGGGGGCTAGCCAAAAACATTCAGTACTTC
NA,14,TRBJ2-7,TRBV7-2,NA,CASSLQAGENEQYF,TGTGCCAGCAGCTTACAGGCAGGGGAAAACGAGCAGTACTTC
NA,13,TRBJ1-1,TRBV6-4,once,CASSSRVNTEAFF,TGTGCCAGCAGTTCCAGGGTGAACACTGAAGCTTTCTTT
NA,17,TRBJ1-5,TRBV1,NA,CTSSLGTRGVSNQPQHF,TGCACCAGCAGCCTAGGGACCAGGGGGGTTAGCAATCAGCCCCAGCATTTT
NA,13,TRBJ1-1,TRBV7-8,NA,CASSQILTTEAFF,TGTGCCAGCAGTCAAATTCTGACTACTGAAGCTTTCTTT
NA,15,TRBJ2-1,TRBV9,NA,CASSPPPPNYNEQFF,TGTGCCAGCAGCCCCCCCCCGCCTAATTACAATGAGCAGTTCTTC
TRBD1,14,TRBJ1-4,TRBV5-1,NA,CASSLSGTEKKLFF,TGCGCCAGCAGCCTATCCGGGACAGAGAAAAAACTGTTTTTT
NA,17,TRBJ2-7,TRBV7-2,NA,CASTLGGAISDFNEQYF,TGTGCCAGCACCCTAGGGGGGGCGATAAGCGATTTCAACGAGCAGTACTTC
TRBD2,17,TRBJ2-7,TRBV7-9,NA,CASSLEAGKTFSYEQYF,TGTGCCAGCAGCTTAGAAGCGGGGAAAACCTTTTCCTACGAGCAGTACTTC
NA,12,TRBJ1-2,TRBV25-1,NA,CASTAGGYGYTF,TGTGCCAGCACAGCGGGAGGCTATGGCTACACCTTC
TRBD1,15,TRBJ2-3,TRBV6-4,NA,CASSEGQAPTDTQYF,TGTGCCAGCTCTGAGGGACAGGCACCCACAGATACGCAGTATTTT
TRBD1,15,TRBJ2-1,TRBV7-9,once,CASSSGTGTYNEQFF,TGTGCCAGCAGTTCCGGGACAGGGACCTACAATGAGCAGTTCTTC
NA,15,TRBJ2-3,TRBV9,NA,CASSLDGETTDTQYF,TGTGCCAGCAGCCTAGACGGGGAAACCACAGATACGCAGTATTTT
TRBD1,14,TRBJ1-1,TRBV7-8,NA,CASSWGTVDTEAFF,TGTGCCAGCAGCTGGGGGACAGTGGACACTGAAGCTTTCTTT
TRBD1,16,TRBJ1-6,TRBV6-6,few,CASSYPDRTLMVPLHF,TGTGCCAGCAGTTACCCGGACAGGACCCTCATGGTACCCCTCCACTTT
NA,14,TRBJ2-5,TRBV30,NA,CAWSDDPWRETQYF,TGTGCCTGGAGCGACGATCCTTGGCGGGAGACCCAGTACTTC